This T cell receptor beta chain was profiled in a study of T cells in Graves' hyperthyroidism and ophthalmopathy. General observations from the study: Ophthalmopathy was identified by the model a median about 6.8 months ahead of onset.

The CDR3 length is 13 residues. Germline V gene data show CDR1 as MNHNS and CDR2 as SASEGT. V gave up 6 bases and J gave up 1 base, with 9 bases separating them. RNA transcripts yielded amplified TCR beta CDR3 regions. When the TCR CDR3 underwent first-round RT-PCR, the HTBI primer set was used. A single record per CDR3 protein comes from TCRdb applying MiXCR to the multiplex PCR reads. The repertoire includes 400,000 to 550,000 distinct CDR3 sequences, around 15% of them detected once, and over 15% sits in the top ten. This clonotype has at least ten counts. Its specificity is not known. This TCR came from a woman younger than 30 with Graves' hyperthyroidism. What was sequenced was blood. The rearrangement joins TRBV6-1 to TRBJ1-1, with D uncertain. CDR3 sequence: CASRPLGNTEAFF. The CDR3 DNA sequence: TGTGCCAGCAGACCCCTTGGGAACACTGAAGCTTTCTTT.